These 11 T cell receptor beta chains originate from one sample sequenced in a study of T cell clones after liver transplantation (dated by TCRdb to between 2019 and 2020). The time point label on this specimen signifies: pre-transplant. The method behind the library was the immunoSEQ multiplex PCR assay. TCRdb re-hosts the immuneACCESS table, in-frame sequences only. Its copies lack some clones; in the studies checked, an unresolved V gene accounts for under half of them, and the cause for the rest is not known. The sample contains approximately 100,000 clones, roughly four fifths of them found a single time. Over 0.75% of the sample belongs to the ten largest clones. Sequenced material: CD4+ T cells from blood, taken before liver transplant. The receptors come from a human donor who received a liver transplant.

This clone has just one count. The genes are TRBV7-2 and TRBJ1-5; no definite D call. The CDR3 contains 13 residues. Germline V lookup: CDR1 SGHTA, CDR2 FQGNSA. The V end was cut by 5 bases, the J end by 9 bases, with 14 bases between. The CDR3 is CASSLDYGRPQHF. DNA for the CDR3: TGTGCCAGCAGCCTCGATTATGGCCGGCCCCAGCATTTT.

This clone showed up just once. The chain employs TRBV27 and TRBJ2-3; D gene unclear. The CDR3 loop spans 12 amino acids. V shed 5 bases and J shed 5 bases, with 8 bases lying between them. The germline gives CDR1 MNHEY, CDR2 SMNVEV (reference sequence). CDR3 in DNA: TGTGCCAGCAGTCCAACGAGAGATACGCAGTATTTT. Protein sequence: CASSPTRDTQYF.

J is TRBJ2-7 and V is TRBV11-2; 7 bases are shared with TRBD1. The J segment lost 2 bases and the V segment lost 8 bases, leaving 9 bases of the junction unmatched. The length of the CDR3 is 14 residues. Germline V gives CDR1 SGHAT, CDR2 FQNNGV. The CDR3: CASRQGHLTYEQYF. The CDR3, as DNA: TGTGCCAGCCGACAGGGACACCTCACCTACGAGCAGTACTTC.

The chain joins TRBV28 to TRBJ1-2, with TRBD1 matching over 8 bases. V trimming: 6 bases; J trimming: 3 bases; junction bases outside the gene matches: 15. The CDR3 spans 17 residues. Germline V gene data show CDR1 as MDHEN and CDR2 as SYDVKM. Written as DNA, the CDR3 is TGTGCCAGCAGAGTTTATGGGGACAGGAGAGAAGACTATGGCTACACCTTC. This sequence encodes CASRVYGDRREDYGYTF.

The chain is built from TRBV5-1 and TRBJ2-7; TRBD1 might be the D (6 bases). Trimming removed 3 bases from V and 2 bases from J, with 24 bases in between. CDR1 SGHRS and CDR2 YFSETQ come from the germline V gene. The CDR3 loop spans 18 amino acids. Here the CDR3 DNA reads TGCGCCAGCAGCTCCACAATAAAGGACAGCCGATCTACCTACGAGCAGTACTTC. It is translated as CASSSTIKDSRSTYEQYF.

This clone has only a few counts. The junction differs from germline at one of its ends, possibly a read error. The chain uses TRBV2 and TRBJ2-7; 8 positions match TRBD2. CDR1 is SNHLY, CDR2 FYNNEI, per germline. This CDR3 spans 17 amino acids. CDR3 residues: CASSERGARNSGTPEDF. In DNA, the CDR3 is TGTGCCAGCAGTGAGAGGGGGGCGAGGAATAGCGGGACCCCCGAGGACTTC.

The chain is built from TRBV2 and TRBJ1-6; D gene unclear. The CDR3 covers 16 residues. V lost 7 bases to trimming and J lost 5 bases, with 18 bases between them. CDR1 and CDR2 from the germline V gene are SNHLY and FYNNEI. For the CDR3, the DNA is TGTGCCAGCAAAGGTCAGGTCCGGCGGGATAATTCACCCCTCCACTTT. Translated: CASKGQVRRDNSPLHF.

The J gene is TRBJ1-2, the V gene TRBV7-8; 7 bases map to TRBD1. V lost 5 bases, J lost 2 bases, and 8 bases stayed unmatched. Germline CDR1 is SGHVS and CDR2 is FQNEAQ. This CDR3 region has 15 residues. CDR3 protein: CASSQQAGQNYGYTF. The CDR3 DNA sequence: TGTGCCAGCAGCCAGCAAGCGGGACAGAACTATGGCTACACCTTC.

The V call is TRBV6-5, the J call TRBJ1-2, with TRBD1 identical over 8 bases. From germline, CDR1 is MNHEY and CDR2 SVGAGI. The CDR3 is 15 residues long. V lost 5 bases to trimming and J lost 2 bases; unmatched junction nucleotides: 7. CDR3 in DNA: TGTGCCAGCAGTGACTGGACAGGGATGAACTATGGCTACACCTTC. It is translated as CASSDWTGMNYGYTF.

The J gene is TRBJ2-7, the V gene TRBV6-6, with D possibly TRBD2 on 7 matching bases. In germline, CDR1 is MNHNY, CDR2 SVGAGI (reference sequence). With 6 bases removed from V and 7 bases from J, the gap between germline ends came to 19 bases. The CDR3 covers 14 residues. The CDR3 here is CASRGGGRLGEQYF. For the CDR3, the DNA is TGTGCCAGCAGAGGGGGAGGGAGACTTGGAGAGCAGTACTTC.

This clone turned up a few times. This rearrangement joins TRBV28 to TRBJ1-5, with a weak D call TRBD1 (6 bases). Trimming took off 5 bases at V and 4 bases at J, with 9 bases between the two ends. Looked up from germline, CDR1 is MDHEN and CDR2 is SYDVKM. This CDR3 spans 13 amino acids. Here the CDR3 DNA reads TGTGCCAGCAGTCCTACAGGGAATCAGCCCCAGCATTTT. This encodes CASSPTGNQPQHF.